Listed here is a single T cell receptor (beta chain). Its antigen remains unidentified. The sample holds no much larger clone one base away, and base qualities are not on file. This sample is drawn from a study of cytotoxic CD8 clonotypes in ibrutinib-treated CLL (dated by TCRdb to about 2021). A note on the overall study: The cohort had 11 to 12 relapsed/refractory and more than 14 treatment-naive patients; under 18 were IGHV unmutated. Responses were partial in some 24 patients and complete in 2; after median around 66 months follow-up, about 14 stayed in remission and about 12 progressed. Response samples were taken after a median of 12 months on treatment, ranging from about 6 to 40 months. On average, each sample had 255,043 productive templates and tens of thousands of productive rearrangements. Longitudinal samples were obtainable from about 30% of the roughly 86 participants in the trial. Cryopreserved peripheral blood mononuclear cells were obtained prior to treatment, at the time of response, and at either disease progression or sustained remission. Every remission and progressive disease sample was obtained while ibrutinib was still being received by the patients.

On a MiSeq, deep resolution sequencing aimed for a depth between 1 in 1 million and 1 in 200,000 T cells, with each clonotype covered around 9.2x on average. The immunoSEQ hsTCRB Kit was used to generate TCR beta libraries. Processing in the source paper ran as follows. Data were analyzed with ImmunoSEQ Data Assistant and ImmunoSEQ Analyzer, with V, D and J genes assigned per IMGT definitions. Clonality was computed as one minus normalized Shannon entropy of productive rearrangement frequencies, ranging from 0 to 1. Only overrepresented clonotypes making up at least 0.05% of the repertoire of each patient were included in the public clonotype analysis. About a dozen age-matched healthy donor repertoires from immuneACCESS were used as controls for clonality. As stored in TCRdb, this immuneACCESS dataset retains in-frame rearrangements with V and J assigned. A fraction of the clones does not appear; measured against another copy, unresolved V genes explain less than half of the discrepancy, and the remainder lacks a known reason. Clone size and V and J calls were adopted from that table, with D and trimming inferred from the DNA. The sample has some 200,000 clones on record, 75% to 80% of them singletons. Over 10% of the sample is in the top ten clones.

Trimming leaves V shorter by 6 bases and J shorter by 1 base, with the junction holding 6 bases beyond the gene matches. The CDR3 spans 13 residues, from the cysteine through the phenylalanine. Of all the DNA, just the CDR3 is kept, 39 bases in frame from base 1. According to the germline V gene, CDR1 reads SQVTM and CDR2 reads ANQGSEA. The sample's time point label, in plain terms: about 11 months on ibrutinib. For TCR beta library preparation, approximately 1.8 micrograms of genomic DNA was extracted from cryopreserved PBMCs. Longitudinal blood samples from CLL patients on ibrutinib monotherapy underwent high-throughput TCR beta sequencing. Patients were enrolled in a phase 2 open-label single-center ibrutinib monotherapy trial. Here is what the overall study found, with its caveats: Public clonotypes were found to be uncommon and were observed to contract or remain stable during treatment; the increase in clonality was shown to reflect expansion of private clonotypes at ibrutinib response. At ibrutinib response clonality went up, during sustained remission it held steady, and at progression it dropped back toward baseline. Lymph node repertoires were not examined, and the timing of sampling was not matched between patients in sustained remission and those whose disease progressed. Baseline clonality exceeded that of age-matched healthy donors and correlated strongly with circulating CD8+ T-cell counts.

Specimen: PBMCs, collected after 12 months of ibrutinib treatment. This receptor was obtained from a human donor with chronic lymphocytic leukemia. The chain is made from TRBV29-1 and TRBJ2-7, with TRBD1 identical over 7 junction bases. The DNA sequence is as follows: TGCAGCGTCACTCGGACAGGTTCCTACGAGCAGTACTTC. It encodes CSVTRTGSYEQYF.